This T cell receptor (beta chain) appears in the sequencing data of a study of blood T cell repertoires in COVID-19. For the study at large: T cells, B-cell-depleted T cells, or PBMCs provided the cDNA or gDNA that served as material.

Methods used by the authors: Estimates of nucleated cell counts were drawn from the amplification of reference gene primers. Produced via immunoSEQ multiplex PCR; TCRdb's table is partial and in-frame only. D and trimming were read from the DNA, whereas the V and J calls and clone size are those reported in that table. The sample includes 250,000 to 400,000 clones, roughly 90% of them seen just once. The germline V gene encodes CDR1 MNHEY and CDR2 SMNVEV (reference sequence). Between the trimmed V and J ends, which lost 2 bases and 0 bases, there was a span of 4 bases. The CDR3 runs to 13 residues. Sample: peripheral blood. This TCR was sampled from a woman aged 25 to 39 with COVID-19, enrolled during active disease. V is TRBV27 and J is TRBJ2-5; no firm D call. CDR3 sequence: CASSLGYQETQYF. The DNA for the CDR3 is TGTGCCAGCAGTTTAGGCTACCAAGAGACCCAGTACTTC.